The next 14 T cell receptor beta chains were all read from a single sample in a study of T cell repertoires in ileal Crohn's disease. Some clones are missing from TCRdb's copy, which holds only in-frame ones; the method was immunoSEQ multiplex PCR. The table lists 15,000 to 20,000 clones, more than 85% of them singletons, with 3% to 3.5% in the top ten. The specimen sequenced was ileal tissue. The receptors were gathered from an adult with Crohn's disease.

The chain carries TRBV10-3 and TRBJ2-7, with TRBD1 matching 7 bases. V lost 9 bases and J lost 6; bases outside the gene matches: 8. This CDR3 is 12 amino acids long. Germline V gene sequence: CDR1 ENHRY, CDR2 SYGVKD. CDR3 protein: CAIHRGAGEQYF. CDR3 DNA: TGTGCCATACACAGGGGAGCAGGCGAGCAGTACTTC.

J is TRBJ2-1 and V is TRBV4-3; TRBD1 aligns across 12 bases. The CDR3 is 16 residues long. With 5 bases clipped from V and 8 bases from J, the junction kept 10 bases outside the gene matches. In germline, CDR1 is LGHNA, CDR2 YSLEER. CDR3 protein: CASSERPGQGAYEQFF. In DNA form, the CDR3 reads TGCGCCAGCAGCGAACGGCCGGGACAGGGGGCCTATGAGCAGTTCTTC.

This chain uses TRBV5-1 with TRBJ2-5; 7 bases agree with TRBD2. This CDR3 comprises 16 residues. Germline V gene lookup returns CDR1 SGHRS and CDR2 YFSETQ. The V and J ends lost 0 bases and 1 base, in that order; junction bases with no gene match: 6. This CDR3 reads CASSLERGRVQETQYF. The CDR3 DNA reads TGCGCCAGCAGCTTGGAGCGGGGTAGGGTCCAAGAGACCCAGTACTTC.

The rearrangement links TRBV10-3 to TRBJ2-5; 7 bases agree with TRBD1. The J call may be in error: the DNA end matches TRBJ2-7 better. The CDR3 is 13 residues long. Germline V gene lookup returns CDR1 ENHRY and CDR2 SYGVKD. The chain's CDR3 is CAIRGTADYEQYF. The CDR3 nucleotides read TGTGCCATCAGGGGGACAGCCGACTACGAGCAGTACTTC.

The rearrangement uses TRBV5-1 and TRBJ2-1, with 11 positions matching TRBD1. CDR1 is SGHRS and CDR2 is YFSETQ in the germline V gene. The J segment lost 9 bases and the V segment lost 0 bases, leaving 11 bases of the junction unmatched. There are 17 residues in the CDR3. The CDR3 DNA sequence: TGCGCCAGCAGCTTGGTTCAAGGGACAGGGGGACTTGGTGAGCAGTTCTTC. The encoded protein is CASSLVQGTGGLGEQFF.

This clone came up once. The genes are TRBV19 and TRBJ2-3, with 12 bases aligning to TRBD2. This CDR3 is 17 amino acids long. Unmatched junction bases numbered 7, after V lost 4 bases and J lost 2 bases. The germline gives CDR1 LNHDA, CDR2 SQIVND (reference sequence). The CDR3 coding sequence is TGTGCCAGTAGTACCGGGACTAGCGGGCGGATCACAGATACGCAGTATTTT. This sequence encodes CASSTGTSGRITDTQYF.

V is TRBV27 and J is TRBJ2-5; D call uncertain. Germline loops: CDR1 MNHEY, CDR2 SMNVEV (reference sequence). This CDR3 comprises 12 residues. V was trimmed by 6 bases and J by 2 bases, leaving 7 bases between them. The CDR3, as DNA: TGTGCCAGCAGCTCTACTCAAGAGACCCAGTACTTC. Translation: CASSSTQETQYF.

The chain has TRBV7-6 and TRBJ2-7, with 7 bases that match TRBD1. This CDR3 region has 15 residues. Germline trimming cut 5 bases from V and 6 bases from J; bases unmatched to any gene: 13. Germline loops: CDR1 SGHVS, CDR2 FNYEAQ. The CDR3 DNA reads TGTGCCAGCAGCAGACAGGACAGGTCGGCAGGCGAGCAGTACTTC. This encodes CASSRQDRSAGEQYF. Combining the CDR3 with reference TRBV7-6 and TRBJ2-7 gives the whole variable domain GAGVSQSPRYKVTKRGQDVALRCDPISGHVSLYWYRQALGQGPEFLTYFNYEAQQDKSGLPNDRFSAERPEGSISTLTIQRTEQRDSAMYRCASSRQDRSAGEQYFGPGTRLTVT.

This rearrangement joins TRBV27 to TRBJ2-7, with D perhaps TRBD2 (6 bases). Germline CDR1 is MNHEY and CDR2 is SMNVEV (reference sequence). The CDR3 covers 14 residues. V was trimmed by 2 bases and J by 2 bases, leaving 10 bases between them. DNA for the CDR3: TGTGCCAGCAGTTTAGGCGGGGCCACCTACGAGCAGTACTTC. Protein: CASSLGGATYEQYF.

The J gene is TRBJ1-6, the V gene TRBV5-1, with D perhaps TRBD1 (5 bases). The CDR3 is 15 residues long. The germline V gene encodes CDR1 SGHRS and CDR2 YFSETQ. Trimming stripped 0 bases from V and 7 bases from J, with 11 bases between. CDR3 protein: CASSLDGGRNSPLHF. DNA of the CDR3: TGCGCCAGCAGCTTGGATGGGGGGAGGAATTCACCCCTCCACTTT.

The chain is built from TRBV2 and TRBJ1-2; tentative D call: TRBD1 (6 bases). The ends were cut back, 1 base at V and 5 bases at J, with 11 bases in the middle. Germline loops: CDR1 SNHLY, CDR2 FYNNEI. This CDR3 has 14 amino acids. CDR3 in amino acids: CASSEDAGVYGYTF. In nucleotides, the CDR3 is TGTGCCAGCAGTGAAGATGCAGGGGTTTATGGCTACACCTTC.

The J gene is TRBJ1-1, the V gene TRBV30; 12 nucleotides line up with TRBD1. CDR1 is GTSNPN and CDR2 is SVGIG in the germline V gene (reference sequence). V shed 1 base, J shed 4 bases, and the junction held 1 base outside the gene matches. CDR3 size: 14 residues. CDR3 in DNA: TGTGCCTGGAGTGGGGGACAGGGGGCCACTGAAGCTTTCTTT. This gives the protein CAWSGGQGATEAFF.

This chain links TRBV19 with TRBJ1-1, with D uncertain. V was cut by 4 bases and J by 0 bases, with 9 bases left in between. This CDR3 comprises 14 residues. The germline CDR1 and CDR2 sequences are LNHDA and SQIVND (reference sequence). CDR3 sequence: CASSTSLVNTEAFF. The CDR3 DNA reads TGTGCCAGTAGTACTTCGTTAGTGAACACTGAAGCTTTCTTT.

J is TRBJ2-7 and V is TRBV23-1; the match to TRBD1 covers 7 bases. TRBV23-1 counts as an open reading frame of uncertain function. This CDR3 is 15 amino acids long. V was pared by 4 bases and J by 2 bases, with 8 bases of the junction left unmatched. The CDR3 spells CASSPDRDPAYEQYF. The CDR3 DNA follows: TGCGCCAGCAGTCCTGACAGGGACCCCGCCTACGAGCAGTACTTC.